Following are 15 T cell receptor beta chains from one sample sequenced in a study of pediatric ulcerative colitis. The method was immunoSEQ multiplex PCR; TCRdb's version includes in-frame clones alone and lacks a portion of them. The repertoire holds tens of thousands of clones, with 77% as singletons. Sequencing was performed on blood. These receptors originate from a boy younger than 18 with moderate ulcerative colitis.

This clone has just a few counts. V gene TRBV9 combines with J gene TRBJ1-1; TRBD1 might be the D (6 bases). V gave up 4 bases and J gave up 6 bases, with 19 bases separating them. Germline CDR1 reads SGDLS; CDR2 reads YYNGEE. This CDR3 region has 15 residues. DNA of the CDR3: TGTGCCAGCAGCTCCCAAACAGGGTTGCCATCTGAAGCTTTCTTT. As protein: CASSSQTGLPSEAFF.

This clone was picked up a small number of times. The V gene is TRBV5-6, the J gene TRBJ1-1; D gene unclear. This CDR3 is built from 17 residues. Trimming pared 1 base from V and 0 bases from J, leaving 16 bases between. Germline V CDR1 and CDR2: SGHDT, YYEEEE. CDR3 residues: CASSLFEAAVMNTEAFF. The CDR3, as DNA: TGTGCCAGCAGCTTGTTCGAGGCGGCCGTCATGAACACTGAAGCTTTCTTT.

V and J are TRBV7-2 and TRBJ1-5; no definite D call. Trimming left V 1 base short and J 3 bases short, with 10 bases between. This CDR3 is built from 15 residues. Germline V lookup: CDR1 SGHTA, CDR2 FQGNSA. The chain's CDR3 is CASSLGGVNNQPQHF. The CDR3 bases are TGTGCCAGCAGCTTAGGGGGAGTCAACAATCAGCCCCAGCATTTT. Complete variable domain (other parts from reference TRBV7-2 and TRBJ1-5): GAGVSQSPSNKVTEKGKDVELRCDPISGHTALYWYRQSLGQGLEFLIYFQGNSAPDKSGLPSDRFSAERTGGSVSTLTIQRTQQEDSAVYLCASSLGGVNNQPQHFGDGTRLSIL.

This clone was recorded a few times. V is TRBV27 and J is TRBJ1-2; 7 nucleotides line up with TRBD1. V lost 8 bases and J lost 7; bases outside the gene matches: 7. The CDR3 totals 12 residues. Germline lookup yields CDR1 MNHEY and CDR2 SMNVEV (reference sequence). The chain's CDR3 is CASGTGVSGYTF. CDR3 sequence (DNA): TGTGCCAGCGGCACAGGGGTGAGTGGCTACACCTTC.

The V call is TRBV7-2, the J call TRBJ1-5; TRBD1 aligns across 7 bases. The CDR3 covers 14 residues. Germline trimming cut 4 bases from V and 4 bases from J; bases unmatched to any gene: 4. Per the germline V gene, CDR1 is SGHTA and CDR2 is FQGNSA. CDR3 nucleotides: TGTGCCAGCAGCTCACAGGGGTGGAATCAGCCCCAGCATTTT. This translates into CASSSQGWNQPQHF.

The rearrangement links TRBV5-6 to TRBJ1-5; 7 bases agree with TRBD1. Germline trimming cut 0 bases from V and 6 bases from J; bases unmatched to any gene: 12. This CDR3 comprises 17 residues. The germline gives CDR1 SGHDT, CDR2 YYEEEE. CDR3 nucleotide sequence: TGTGCCAGCAGCTTGGCGTCGACAGGGTGGGATCGTCAGCCCCAGCATTTT. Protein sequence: CASSLASTGWDRQPQHF.

For the CDR3, the DNA is TGTGCCAGCAGCTTGGTCACTCCGGGACTAGCTAACAATGAGCAGTTCTTC. Its translation: CASSLVTPGLANNEQFF. The chain is built from TRBV5-6 and TRBJ2-1, with 9 bases that match TRBD2. V lost 0 bases and J lost 5; bases outside the gene matches: 9. This CDR3 region has 17 residues. Germline values: CDR1 SGHDT, CDR2 YYEEEE.

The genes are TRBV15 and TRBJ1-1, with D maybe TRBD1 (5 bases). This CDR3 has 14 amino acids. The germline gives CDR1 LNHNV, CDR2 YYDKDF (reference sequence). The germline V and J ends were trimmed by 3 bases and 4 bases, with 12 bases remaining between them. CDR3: CATSSIRGGTEAFF. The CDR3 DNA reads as TGTGCCACCAGCAGTATAAGGGGCGGCACTGAAGCTTTCTTT. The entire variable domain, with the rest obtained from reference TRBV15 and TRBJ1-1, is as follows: DAMVIQNPRYQVTQFGKPVTLSCSQTLNHNVMYWYQQKSSQAPKLLFHYYDKDFNNEADTPDNFQSRRPNTSFCFLDIRSPGLGDTAMYLCATSSIRGGTEAFFGQGTRLTVV.

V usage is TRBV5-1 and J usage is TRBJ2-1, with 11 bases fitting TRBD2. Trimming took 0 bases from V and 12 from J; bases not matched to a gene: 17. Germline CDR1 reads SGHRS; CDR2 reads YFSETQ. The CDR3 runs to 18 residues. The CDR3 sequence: CASSLEFGTSGGAGWQFF. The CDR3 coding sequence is TGCGCCAGCAGCTTGGAATTCGGTACTAGCGGGGGTGCTGGGTGGCAGTTCTTC.

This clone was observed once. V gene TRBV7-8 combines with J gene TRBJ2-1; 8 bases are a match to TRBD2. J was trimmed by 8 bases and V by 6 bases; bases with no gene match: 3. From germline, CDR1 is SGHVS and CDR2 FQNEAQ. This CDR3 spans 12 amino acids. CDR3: CASRAGGDEQFF. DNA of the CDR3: TGTGCCAGCAGGGCCGGGGGGGATGAGCAGTTCTTC.

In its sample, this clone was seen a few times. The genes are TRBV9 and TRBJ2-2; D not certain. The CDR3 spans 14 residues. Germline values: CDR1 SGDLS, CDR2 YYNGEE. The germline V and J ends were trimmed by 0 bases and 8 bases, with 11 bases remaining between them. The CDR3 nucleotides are TGTGCCAGCAGCGTAGAGCAGGTCGTAGGGGAGCTGTTTTTT. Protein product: CASSVEQVVGELFF.

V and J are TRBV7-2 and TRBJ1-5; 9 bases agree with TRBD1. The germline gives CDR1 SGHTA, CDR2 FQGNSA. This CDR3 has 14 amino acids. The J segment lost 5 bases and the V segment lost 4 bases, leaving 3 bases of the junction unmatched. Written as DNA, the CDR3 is TGTGCCAGCAGCTCTAGGACAGGGGATCAGCCCCAGCATTTT. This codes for CASSSRTGDQPQHF.

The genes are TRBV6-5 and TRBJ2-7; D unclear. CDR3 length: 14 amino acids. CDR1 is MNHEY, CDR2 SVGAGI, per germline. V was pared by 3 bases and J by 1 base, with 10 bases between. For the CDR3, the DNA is TGTGCCAGCAGTTATGGGATCCTTTCCTACGAGCAGTACTTC. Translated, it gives CASSYGILSYEQYF.

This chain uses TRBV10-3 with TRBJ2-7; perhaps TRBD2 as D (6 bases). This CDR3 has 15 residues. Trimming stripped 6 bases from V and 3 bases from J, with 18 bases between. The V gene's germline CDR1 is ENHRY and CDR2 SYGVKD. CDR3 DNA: TGTGCCATCAGCGAGGCCGGGACTTCACACTACGAGCAGTACTTC. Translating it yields CAISEAGTSHYEQYF.

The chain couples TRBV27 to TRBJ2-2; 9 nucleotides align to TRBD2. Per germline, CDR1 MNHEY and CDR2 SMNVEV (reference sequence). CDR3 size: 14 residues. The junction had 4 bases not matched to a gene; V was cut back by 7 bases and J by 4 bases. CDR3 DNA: TGTGCCAGCATGCCGGGACTAGCCACCGGGGAGCTGTTTTTT. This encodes CASMPGLATGELFF.